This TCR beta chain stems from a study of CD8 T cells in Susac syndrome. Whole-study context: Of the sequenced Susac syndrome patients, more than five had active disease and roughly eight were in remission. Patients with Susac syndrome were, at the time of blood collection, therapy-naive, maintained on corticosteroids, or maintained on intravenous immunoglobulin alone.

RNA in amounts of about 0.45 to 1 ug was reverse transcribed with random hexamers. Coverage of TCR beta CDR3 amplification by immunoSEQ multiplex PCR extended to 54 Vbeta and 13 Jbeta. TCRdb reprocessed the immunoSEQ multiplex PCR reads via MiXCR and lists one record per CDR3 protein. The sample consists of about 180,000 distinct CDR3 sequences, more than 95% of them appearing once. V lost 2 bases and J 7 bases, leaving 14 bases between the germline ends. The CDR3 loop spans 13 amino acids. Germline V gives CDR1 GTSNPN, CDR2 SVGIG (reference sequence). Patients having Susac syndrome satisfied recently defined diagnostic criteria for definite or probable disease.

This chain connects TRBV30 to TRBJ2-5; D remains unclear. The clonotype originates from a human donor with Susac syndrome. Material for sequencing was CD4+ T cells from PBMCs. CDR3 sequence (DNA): TGTGCCTGGAGTCCCAGTACCCTAGGGACCCAGTACTTC. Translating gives CAWSPSTLGTQYF.